The TCR beta chain under discussion was sequenced for a study of beta chain features in type 1 diabetes. All of the isolated RNA was reverse transcribed, so expressed TCRB transcripts were sequenced. Data came from immunoSEQ multiplex PCR; TCRdb stores just in-frame clones and leaves some out. The data show just over 600,000 clones, roughly 15% seen once. Trimming cost V 4 bases and J 8 bases; bases outside gene matches: 9. The germline V gene has CDR1 SGHNT and CDR2 YYREEE (reference sequence). The CDR3 is 14 residues long. In this sample, this clone turned up a few times. Input material: naive CD4+ T cells from blood. This TCR was recovered from a man in his late teens or twenties in good health. The gene calls are TRBV5-4 and TRBJ2-1; TRBD1 matches at 7 bases. CDR3 sequence: CASSPNDRVYEQFF. The CDR3 bases are TGTGCCAGCAGCCCTAACGACAGGGTGTATGAGCAGTTCTTC. Looking up the rest from reference TRBV5-4 and TRBJ2-1 gives the full variable domain: ETGVTQSPTHLIKTRGQQVTLRCSSQSGHNTVSWYQQALGQGPQFIFQYYREEENGRGNFPPRFSGLQFPNYSSELNVNALELDDSALYLCASSPNDRVYEQFFGPGTRLTVL.